A single sample gave rise to the 27 T cell receptor beta chains below, sequenced in a study of patients and donors after allogeneic stem cell transplantation. TCRdb ran MiXCR on the RT-PCR reads and lists one entry per CDR3 protein. Here the sample spans about 24,000 distinct CDR3 sequences, 35% to 45% being singletons. Material for sequencing was blood, either unsorted or a sorted T cell fraction (not recorded which). The receptors here all came from a human donor who was either an allogeneic HSCT recipient or a stem cell or donor lymphocyte infusion donor (not recorded which). It is not recorded whose cells these are; they may come from a transplant donor.

The J gene is TRBJ2-7, the V gene TRBV6-5; no reliable D call. V was trimmed by 5 bases and J by 5 bases, leaving 16 bases between them. CDR1 is MNHEY and CDR2 is SVGAGI in the germline V gene. The CDR3 spans 14 residues. CDR3 sequence (DNA): TGTGCCAGCAGTGCCGGAGATCATTCAAACGAGCAGTACTTC. It codes for CASSAGDHSNEQYF.

The chain links TRBV6-1 to TRBJ1-5; no clear D gene. Germline lookup yields CDR1 MNHNS and CDR2 SASEGT. This CDR3 is 13 amino acids long. Trimming left V 0 bases short and J 5 bases short, with 5 bases between. The CDR3 region is CASSEARHQPQHF. In DNA, the CDR3 is TGTGCCAGCAGTGAAGCACGGCATCAGCCCCAGCATTTT.

This chain links TRBV12-3 or TRBV12-4 with TRBJ1-1, with D perhaps TRBD1 (5 bases). The CDR3 extends over 12 amino acids. V lost 5 bases and J 11 bases, leaving 15 bases between the germline ends. The CDR3 protein is CASSPSGTQAFF. DNA of the CDR3: TGTGCCAGCAGTCCCTCCGGGACCCAGGCTTTCTTT.

This clonotype was observed a few times. J is TRBJ2-7 and V is TRBV4-1; D remains unclear. The V and J ends lost 1 base and 1 base respectively, with 14 bases between them. Germline V gene sequence: CDR1 MGHRA, CDR2 YSYEKL. The CDR3 is 16 amino acids. CDR3 DNA sequence: TGCGCCAGCAGCCAAGCTGTGCCCATCACTTCCTACGAGCAGTACTTC. Translating gives CASSQAVPITSYEQYF.

This chain links TRBV3-1 with TRBJ2-3; 7 nucleotides line up with TRBD2. The CDR3 runs to 15 residues. With V trimmed by 1 base and J by 2 bases, 3 bases remained unmatched. Per the germline V gene, CDR1 is LGHDT and CDR2 is YNNKEL (reference sequence). The DNA for the CDR3 is TGTGCCAGCAGCCAAGTCGGGAGGACCACAGATACGCAGTATTTT. This gives the protein CASSQVGRTTDTQYF.

The table lists this clonotype with a few counts. The V and J genes are TRBV7-9 and TRBJ2-3; no reliable D call. The CDR3 is 15 residues long. Germline V gives CDR1 SEHNR, CDR2 FQNEAQ (reference sequence). The germline V and J ends were trimmed by 5 bases and 0 bases, with 12 bases remaining between them. This chain's CDR3 is CASSPRLGSTDTQYF. In DNA, the CDR3 is TGTGCCAGCAGCCCCCGGCTGGGAAGCACAGATACGCAGTATTTT.

The V gene is TRBV5-1, the J gene TRBJ2-7, with 8 bases lining up with TRBD1. V lost 0 bases to trimming and J lost 2 bases; unmatched junction nucleotides: 1. CDR1 is SGHRS and CDR2 is YFSETQ in the germline V gene. The CDR3 runs to 14 residues. The CDR3 bases are TGCGCCAGCAGCTTGGGGACAGGGACCTACGAGCAGTACTTC. Amino acids: CASSLGTGTYEQYF.

The chain uses TRBV10-3 and TRBJ2-1; 13 bases map to TRBD2. Germline-derived CDR1 and CDR2 are ENHRY and SYGVKD. The CDR3 sequence is 16 residues long. Unmatched junction bases numbered 8, after V lost 4 bases and J lost 8 bases. CDR3 coding DNA: TGTGCCATCAGTGCTTCGGGACTAGCGGGACCCGATGAGCAGTTCTTC. Translating it yields CAISASGLAGPDEQFF.

Only a few counts were recorded for this clonotype. The chain joins TRBV12-3 or TRBV12-4 to TRBJ1-2; D remains unclear. Trimming took off 6 bases at V and 1 base at J, with 12 bases between the two ends. The CDR3 has 14 amino acids. The CDR3 loop reads CASSPDGFNYGYTF. CDR3 DNA: TGTGCCAGCAGCCCCGACGGGTTTAACTATGGCTACACCTTC.

CDR3 bases: TGTGCCAGCAGTGAAGATCAGGGGTCGGTTCAGCCCCAGCATTTT. Amino acid sequence: CASSEDQGSVQPQHF. The rearrangement links TRBV6-1 to TRBJ1-5, with a possible D match to TRBD1 (6 bases). The CDR3 is 15 residues long. With 1 base removed from V and 6 bases from J, the gap between germline ends came to 13 bases. Germline lookup yields CDR1 MNHNS and CDR2 SASEGT.

This chain joins TRBV2 and TRBJ1-2; D unresolved. From germline, CDR1 is SNHLY and CDR2 FYNNEI. The length of the CDR3 is 12 residues. The ends were cut back, 6 bases at V and 8 bases at J, with 13 bases in the middle. CDR3 coding DNA: TGTGCCAGCAGAGCATCCGTGGGCGGCTACACCTTC. It translates to CASRASVGGYTF. Based on the CDR3 plus reference TRBV2 and TRBJ1-2, the full variable domain is EPEVTQTPSHQVTQMGQEVILRCVPISNHLYFYWYRQILGQKVEFLVSFYNNEISEKSEIFDDQFSVERPDGSNFTLKIRSTKLEDSAMYFCASRASVGGYTFGSGTRLTVV.

The table lists this clonotype with a few counts. This chain links TRBV5-5 with TRBJ2-2, with a weak D call TRBD1 (5 bases). The CDR3 loop spans 15 amino acids. V shed 0 bases and J shed 3 bases, with 9 bases lying between them. Germline values: CDR1 SGHKS, CDR2 YYEKEE (reference sequence). CDR3 nucleotide sequence: TGTGCCAGCAGCTTGGGGACAACCGACACCGGGGAGCTGTTTTTT. Its translation is CASSLGTTDTGELFF.

V gene TRBV12-3 or TRBV12-4 combines with J gene TRBJ2-7; 7 positions agree with TRBD1. The CDR3 runs to 13 residues. Trimming at V came to 3 bases and at J to 4 bases, leaving 3 bases not matched to a gene. As DNA, the CDR3 is TGTGCCAGCAGTTTTCACAGGGGTTACGAGCAGTACTTC. Translation gives CASSFHRGYEQYF.

This clonotype was picked up a small number of times. The chain links TRBV10-3 to TRBJ1-2; no reliable D call. Trimming shortened V by 0 bases and J by 5 bases, and 7 bases separated the two germline ends. Germline V gives CDR1 ENHRY, CDR2 SYGVKD. CDR3 length: 13 residues. The chain's CDR3 is CAISESSTYGYTF. DNA of the CDR3: TGTGCCATCAGTGAGTCTTCAACTTATGGCTACACCTTC.

V and J are TRBV3-1 and TRBJ1-1; no definite D call. Germline V gene lookup returns CDR1 LGHDT and CDR2 YNNKEL (reference sequence). The CDR3 is 14 residues long. V gave up 4 bases and J gave up 7 bases, with 16 bases separating them. The CDR3 region is CASSPLGRKIEAFF. DNA of the CDR3: TGTGCCAGCAGCCCGCTGGGGAGGAAGATTGAAGCTTTCTTT.

This clonotype was counted only a few times. V and J are TRBV29-1 and TRBJ1-2; D is unresolved. Germline loops: CDR1 SQVTM, CDR2 ANQGSEA. V was clipped by 6 bases and J by 0 bases, with 11 bases between them. This CDR3 contains 13 residues. CDR3 nucleotides: TGCAGCGTGAGAGGTTTAGCTAACTATGGCTACACCTTC. It specifies CSVRGLANYGYTF.

The chain links TRBV5-1 to TRBJ1-2, with D possibly TRBD1 on 6 matching bases. The CDR3 has 13 residues. V was shortened by 2 bases and J by 8 bases, with 13 bases between the two germline ends. The V gene's germline CDR1 is SGHRS and CDR2 YFSETQ. The CDR3 sequence: CASSFGQGNGYTF. Written as DNA, the CDR3 is TGCGCCAGCAGCTTTGGTCAGGGGAACGGCTACACCTTC.

J is TRBJ1-4 and V is TRBV6-5; 7 positions match TRBD1. The CDR3 is made up of 15 amino acids. The V and J ends lost 6 bases and 0 bases, in that order; junction bases with no gene match: 4. In germline, CDR1 is MNHEY, CDR2 SVGAGI. CDR3 amino acids: CASSHTGATNEKLFF. CDR3 in DNA: TGTGCCAGCAGCCACACAGGGGCAACTAATGAAAAACTGTTTTTT.

This clonotype was found many times. J is TRBJ1-1 and V is TRBV3-1; the D gene is possibly TRBD1 (5 bases). V shed 1 base and J shed 5 bases, with 5 bases lying between them. The CDR3 sequence is 12 residues long. The germline gives CDR1 LGHDT, CDR2 YNNKEL (reference sequence). The CDR3 here is CASSQGGTEAFF. The CDR3 region has the DNA TGTGCCAGCAGCCAAGGGGGGACTGAAGCTTTCTTT.

Ten or more counts support this clonotype. The chain is built from TRBV27 and TRBJ1-2, with D maybe TRBD1 (6 bases). In germline, CDR1 is MNHEY, CDR2 SMNVEV (reference sequence). There are 13 residues in the CDR3. V dropped 5 bases and J dropped 3 bases, with 10 bases sitting between them. CDR3: CASSVKGDYGYTF. In DNA, the CDR3 is TGTGCCAGCAGTGTAAAGGGGGACTATGGCTACACCTTC.

This clonotype was seen repeatedly, ten times or more. J is TRBJ1-5 and V is TRBV18; D might be TRBD1 (5 bases). In germline, CDR1 is KGHSH, CDR2 LQKENI. This CDR3 has 14 residues. The ends were cut back, 2 bases at V and 5 bases at J, with 10 bases in the middle. The CDR3 DNA reads as TGTGCCAGCTCACCAGGGAGGGGCTATCAGCCCCAGCATTTT. Protein product: CASSPGRGYQPQHF.

The chain employs TRBV4-2 and TRBJ2-4; the D gene is possibly TRBD1 (5 bases). With 4 bases removed from V and 10 bases from J, the gap between germline ends came to 14 bases. The germline CDR1 and CDR2 sequences are LGHNA and YNFKEQ. This CDR3 spans 13 amino acids. The CDR3 reads CASSPGPLNIQYF. The CDR3 DNA follows: TGTGCCAGCAGCCCAGGGCCGTTAAATATTCAGTACTTC.

This clonotype was observed a few times. The chain recombines TRBV12-3 or TRBV12-4 with TRBJ1-6, with D tentatively TRBD1 (5 bases). This CDR3 is built from 14 residues. The V gene lost 6 bases and the J gene lost 8 bases, with 14 bases spanning the gap. The CDR3 sequence: CASRFGGSYSPLHF. Written as DNA, the CDR3 is TGTGCCAGCAGATTTGGGGGTAGTTATTCACCCCTCCACTTT.

The chain recombines TRBV5-1 with TRBJ1-1, with D unresolved. Looked up from germline, CDR1 is SGHRS and CDR2 is YFSETQ. The CDR3 is made up of 13 amino acids. Trimming took off 5 bases at V and 1 base at J, with 9 bases between the two ends. The CDR3 nucleotides read TGCGCCAGCAGAGAAGGGCAGAACACTGAAGCTTTCTTT. Its protein product is CASREGQNTEAFF.

Worth noting for this clonotype: Its ends do not fully match the called genes, so a read error is possible. The chain recombines TRBV11-2 with TRBJ2-5; 10 bases are a match to TRBD2. In germline, CDR1 is SGHAT, CDR2 FQNNGV. There are 16 residues in the CDR3. The CDR3 region is CANSLAVAGGQETQYF. CDR3 sequence (DNA): TGTGCCAACAGCTTAGCGGTAGCGGGGGGTCAAGAGACCCAGTACTTC.

This clonotype was detected a few times. The chain employs TRBV5-1 and TRBJ2-1; 13 bases are shared with TRBD2. After removal of 7 bases from V and 2 bases from J, the junction contained 12 bases not matched to a gene. Germline V lookup: CDR1 SGHRS, CDR2 YFSETQ. The CDR3 contains 18 residues. For the CDR3, the DNA is TGCGCCAGCGCCCCCGGGACTAGCGGGACTGTCGCCTACAATGAGCAGTTCTTC. It is translated as CASAPGTSGTVAYNEQFF.

V and J are TRBV7-9 and TRBJ1-6; 8 bases are a match to TRBD1. CDR1 SEHNR and CDR2 FQNEAQ come from the germline V gene (reference sequence). The CDR3 has 13 amino acids. J was trimmed by 7 bases and V by 11 bases; bases with no gene match: 7. CDR3 in amino acids: CAVEQGVNSPLHF. The DNA for the CDR3 is TGTGCCGTGGAACAGGGGGTGAATTCACCCCTCCACTTT.